This T cell receptor (beta chain) was documented in a study of CD8 T cells in ankylosing spondylitis. Ten or more counts support this clonotype. One entry per CDR3 protein results from TCRdb running MiXCR on the 5' RACE reads. The data hold roughly 64,000 distinct CDR3 sequences, with 6.2% observed a single time. The V end was cut by 0 bases, the J end by 1 base, with 5 bases between. The length of the CDR3 is 15 residues. Germline lookup yields CDR1 SGHRS and CDR2 YFSETQ. The sequence derives from a male donor with ankylosing spondylitis. The chain couples TRBV5-1 to TRBJ2-6, with a possible D match to TRBD2 (5 bases). Sequenced material: synovial fluid, either unsorted or a sorted T cell fraction (not recorded which). CDR3 sequence reads: CASSLGGSGANVLTF. In nucleotides, the CDR3 is TGCGCCAGCAGCTTGGGAGGGTCTGGGGCCAACGTCCTGACTTTC.